This T cell receptor (beta chain) originates from a study of blood T cell repertoires in COVID-19. Across the study: Sample material is recorded as cDNA or gDNA derived from T cells, B-cell-depleted T cells, or PBMCs.

Generated by immunoSEQ multiplex PCR, the TCRdb table keeps only in-frame clones and is missing some. The top ten hold 1.5% to 2% of the sample, which has 250,000 to 300,000 clones, 75% to 90% seen once. The V end was cut by 4 bases, the J end by 2 bases, with 8 bases between. CDR1 is MNHEY, CDR2 SMNVEV, per germline (reference sequence). The CDR3 runs 13 residues. Recruits, aged about 18 to 90 years, lived in some 25 US areas. Participant-reported clinical history was the basis for cohort assignment. This rearrangement joins TRBV27 to TRBJ1-2, with a tentative D call TRBD1 (6 bases). The TCR was taken from a woman aged 40-49 years who had recovered from COVID-19. Material: PBMCs or T cells enriched from blood (not recorded which). CDR3 sequence reads: CASSSQGNYGYTF. DNA for the CDR3: TGTGCCAGCAGTTCCCAGGGGAACTATGGCTACACCTTC.